This TCR beta chain was sequenced for a study of blood T cell repertoires in COVID-19. Assay used: immunoSEQ multiplex PCR; TCRdb lists only in-frame clones, some missing. The sample records over 200,000 clones, 88% being singletons. The CDR3 contains 16 residues. With V trimmed by 2 bases and J by 1 base, 6 bases remained unmatched. CDR1 is KGHSH, CDR2 LQKENI, per germline. This clone was seen once. This TCR was sampled from a woman aged 25 to 39 who had been exposed to COVID-19. Sequencing used PBMCs or T cells enriched from blood (not recorded which). The chain employs TRBV18 and TRBJ1-1; 8 positions match TRBD1. The CDR3 reads CASSPSAGGRNTEAFF. The CDR3 DNA reads as TGTGCCAGCTCACCATCGGCAGGGGGCAGGAACACTGAAGCTTTCTTT.